The table lists the clone carrying this T cell receptor (beta chain) with many counts. Only in-frame clones appear in the TCRdb table, and some are missing; sequencing was by immunoSEQ multiplex PCR. Among roughly 120,000 clones listed, about 74% were seen once. The data derive from a study of PD-1 blockade in mismatch repair-deficient tumors. Background on the study: Enrolled about 2013-2016, patients had progressing, pretreated mismatch repair-deficient cancers of 12 types.

The CDR3 consists of 13 residues. The germline CDR1 and CDR2 sequences are MNHEY and SMNVEV (reference sequence). V was cut by 1 base and J by 6 bases, with 7 bases left in between. The chain recombines TRBV27 with TRBJ2-1; D is unclear. The starting material was peripheral blood, obtained roughly 60 weeks after starting pembrolizumab. The sequence was obtained from an adult with mismatch repair-deficient cancer. The CDR3 nucleotides are TGTGCCAGCAGTTTATTTGGCCCCAATGAGCAGTTCTTC. Translated, it gives CASSLFGPNEQFF.